These T cell receptor beta chains were read from a single sample in a study of OX40 agonist ivuxolimab in advanced cancers. Data came from immunoSEQ multiplex PCR; TCRdb stores just in-frame clones and leaves some out. The sample carries around 60,000 clones, roughly 80% recorded once. The sample here was CD4+ or CD8+ T cells sorted from blood, taken in a trial of the OX40 agonist ivuxolimab. These receptors came from an adult with an advanced solid tumor such as melanoma, head and neck, liver or kidney cancer. Each CDR3 is given with its conserved first and last residue. The D gene is left open where the match is weak. Size is omitted from some rows. Given values are once, few, many or a class for expanded clones.

CDR3: CASSSSGPLYEKLFF
DNA: TGTGCCAGCTCATCATCAGGACCCTTATATGAAAAACTGTTTTTT
D: .
V: TRBV18
size: .
J: TRBJ1-4

CDR3: CASSGQDFYGYTF
DNA: TGTGCCAGCAGTGGACAGGATTTTTATGGCTACACCTTC
D: .
V: TRBV25-1
size: few
J: TRBJ1-2

CDR3: CASSIRGLAEAFF
DNA: TGTGCCAGTAGTATCAGAGGGTTGGCTGAAGCTTTCTTT
D: .
V: TRBV19
size: .
J: TRBJ1-1

CDR3: CASSVVSNPGQGNNEQFF
DNA: TGTGCCAGCAGCGTAGTTTCTAATCCGGGACAGGGGAACAATGAGCAGTTCTTC
D: TRBD1
V: TRBV9
size: few
J: TRBJ2-1

CDR3: CASSLGRGNYGYTF
DNA: TGTGCCAGCAGTTTAGGTAGGGGAAACTATGGCTACACCTTC
D: .
V: TRBV27
size: few
J: TRBJ1-2

CDR3: CASSQEREWGTDTQYF
DNA: TGCGCCAGCAGCCAAGAACGGGAGTGGGGCACAGATACGCAGTATTTT
D: .
V: TRBV4-1
size: .
J: TRBJ2-3

CDR3: CASSLGAHGADTQYF
DNA: TGCGCCAGCAGCTTGGGGGCCCATGGTGCAGATACGCAGTATTTT
D: .
V: TRBV5-1
size: .
J: TRBJ2-3

CDR3: CASSPRVGVGYTF
DNA: TGTGCCAGCTCACCTCGCGTTGGGGTCGGCTACACCTTC
D: .
V: TRBV18
size: .
J: TRBJ1-2

CDR3: CASSYRGPSQPQHF
DNA: TGTGCCAGCAGTTACAGGGGGCCAAGTCAGCCCCAGCATTTT
D: TRBD1
V: TRBV6-5
size: once
J: TRBJ1-5

CDR3: CASSGGSYNEQFF
DNA: TGCGCCAGCAGCGGGGGCTCCTACAATGAGCAGTTCTTC
D: .
V: TRBV5-1
size: once
J: TRBJ2-1

CDR3: CASSPGDHTEAFF
DNA: TGTGCCAGCAGTCCAGGGGATCACACTGAAGCTTTCTTT
D: .
V: TRBV11-2
size: .
J: TRBJ1-1

CDR3: CASSDMSLYYEQYF
DNA: TGTGCCAGCAGTGATATGAGCTTGTACTACGAGCAGTACTTC
D: .
V: TRBV2
size: few
J: TRBJ2-7

CDR3: CASSSRGTLKDNEQFF
DNA: TGTGCCAGCAGCTCCAGAGGGACTCTTAAGGACAATGAGCAGTTCTTC
D: .
V: TRBV7-2
size: .
J: TRBJ2-1

CDR3: CASSSVGADTEAFF
DNA: TGTGCCAGCAGCTCGGTGGGGGCCGACACTGAAGCTTTCTTT
D: .
V: TRBV7-3
size: .
J: TRBJ1-1

CDR3: CASSLEEVRGQPQHF
DNA: TGCGCCAGCAGCTTGGAGGAAGTAAGGGGTCAGCCCCAGCATTTT
D: .
V: TRBV5-1
size: .
J: TRBJ1-5

CDR3: CASSEGRDHEAFF
DNA: TGTGCCAGCAGTGAGGGAAGGGACCACGAAGCTTTCTTT
D: .
V: TRBV2
size: .
J: TRBJ1-1

CDR3: CASSLLAIGPQHF
DNA: TGTGCCAGCAGCTTATTGGCGATAGGGCCCCAGCATTTT
D: .
V: TRBV7-2
size: .
J: TRBJ1-5

CDR3: CASSRAGGETQYF
DNA: TGTGCCAGCAGCAGGGCGGGAGGGGAGACCCAGTACTTC
D: TRBD2
V: TRBV7-3
size: once
J: TRBJ2-5

CDR3: CASSPLAGGGDTQYF
DNA: TGCGCCAGCAGCCCCTTAGCGGGAGGGGGAGATACGCAGTATTTT
D: TRBD2
V: TRBV5-1
size: .
J: TRBJ2-3

CDR3: CASSYAGQGPGELFF
DNA: TGTGCCAGCAGTTACGCGGGACAGGGTCCCGGGGAGCTGTTTTTT
D: TRBD1
V: TRBV6-5
size: .
J: TRBJ2-2

CDR3: CASSATLRGELFF
DNA: TGTGCCAGCAGCGCCACCTTGAGGGGGGAGCTGTTTTTT
D: .
V: TRBV9
size: .
J: TRBJ2-2

CDR3: CASSSSWGQDPTGELFF
DNA: TGTGCCAGCAGTTCCTCTTGGGGACAGGATCCCACCGGGGAGCTGTTTTTT
D: TRBD1
V: TRBV7-6
size: .
J: TRBJ2-2

CDR3: CASSLMGSGTQYF
DNA: TGTGCCAGCAGCTTAATGGGGTCAGGGACCCAGTACTTC
D: .
V: TRBV7-3
size: .
J: TRBJ2-5

CDR3: CASSDGADTQYF
DNA: TGTGCCAGCAGTGATGGGGCAGATACGCAGTATTTT
D: .
V: TRBV2
size: .
J: TRBJ2-3

CDR3: CASSIREGTTNEKLFF
DNA: TGTGCCAGCAGCATCCGTGAGGGGACAACTAATGAAAAACTGTTTTTT
D: .
V: TRBV5-4
size: .
J: TRBJ1-4

CDR3: CASSLESGSTDTQYF
DNA: TGTGCCAGCAGCTTAGAAAGCGGGAGCACAGATACGCAGTATTTT
D: .
V: TRBV11-3
size: .
J: TRBJ2-3

CDR3: CASHGSSTDTQYF
DNA: TGTGCCTCCCACGGATCAAGCACAGATACGCAGTATTTT
D: .
V: TRBV10-3
size: .
J: TRBJ2-3

CDR3: CASSLHLGAGGATGELFF
DNA: TGTGCCAGCAGCTTACATCTGGGAGCGGGAGGAGCGACCGGGGAGCTGTTTTTT
D: TRBD2
V: TRBV5-8
size: .
J: TRBJ2-2

CDR3: CASSLTAGTGGVHTQYF
DNA: TGTGCCAGCAGCTTAACCGCCGGGACAGGGGGCGTGCATACGCAGTATTTT
D: TRBD1
V: TRBV7-3
size: .
J: TRBJ2-3

CDR3: CASSLAGTGGSGNTIYF
DNA: TGTGCCAGCAGCTTAGCCGGGACAGGGGGCTCTGGAAACACCATATATTTT
D: TRBD1
V: TRBV7-6
size: .
J: TRBJ1-3

CDR3: CASSSIFAGGVSYEQYF
DNA: TGTGCCAGCTCATCGATTTTCGCAGGGGGCGTATCCTACGAGCAGTACTTC
D: TRBD1
V: TRBV18
size: .
J: TRBJ2-7

CDR3: CASRPDSVVTDTQYF
DNA: TGCGCCAGCAGACCGGACTCGGTGGTAACGGATACGCAGTATTTT
D: .
V: TRBV5-1
size: .
J: TRBJ2-3